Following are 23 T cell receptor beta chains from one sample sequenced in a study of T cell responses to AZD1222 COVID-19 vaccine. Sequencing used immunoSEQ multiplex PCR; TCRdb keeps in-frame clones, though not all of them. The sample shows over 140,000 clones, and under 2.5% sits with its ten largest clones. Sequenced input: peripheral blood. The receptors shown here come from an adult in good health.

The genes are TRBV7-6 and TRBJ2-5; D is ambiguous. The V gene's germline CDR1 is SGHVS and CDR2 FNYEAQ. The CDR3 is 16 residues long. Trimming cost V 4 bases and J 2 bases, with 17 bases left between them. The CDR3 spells CASSSEGAVKQETQYF. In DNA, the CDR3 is TGTGCCAGCAGCTCCGAAGGCGCGGTGAAACAAGAGACCCAGTACTTC.

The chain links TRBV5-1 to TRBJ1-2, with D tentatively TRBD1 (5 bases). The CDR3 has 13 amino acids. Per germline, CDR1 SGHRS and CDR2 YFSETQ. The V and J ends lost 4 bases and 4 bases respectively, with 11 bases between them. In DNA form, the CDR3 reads TGCGCCAGCAGCCCGGAGGGGAGCTATGGCTACACCTTC. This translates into CASSPEGSYGYTF.

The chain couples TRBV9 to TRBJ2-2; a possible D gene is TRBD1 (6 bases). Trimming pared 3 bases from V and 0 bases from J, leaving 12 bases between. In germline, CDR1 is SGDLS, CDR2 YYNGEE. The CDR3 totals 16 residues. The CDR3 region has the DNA TGTGCCAGCAGCGCTTCACAGGGCGCGAACACCGGGGAGCTGTTTTTT. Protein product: CASSASQGANTGELFF. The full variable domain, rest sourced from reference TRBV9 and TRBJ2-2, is DSGVTQTPKHLITATGQRVTLRCSPRSGDLSVYWYQQSLDQGLQFLIQYYNGEERAKGNILERFSAQQFPDLHSELNLSSLELGDSALYFCASSASQGANTGELFFGEGSRLTVL.

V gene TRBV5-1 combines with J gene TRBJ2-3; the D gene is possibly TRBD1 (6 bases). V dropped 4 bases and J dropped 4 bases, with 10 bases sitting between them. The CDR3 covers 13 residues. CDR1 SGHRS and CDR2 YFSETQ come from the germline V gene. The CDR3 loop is CASSTPGADTQYF. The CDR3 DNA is TGCGCCAGCAGCACACCAGGGGCAGATACGCAGTATTTT.

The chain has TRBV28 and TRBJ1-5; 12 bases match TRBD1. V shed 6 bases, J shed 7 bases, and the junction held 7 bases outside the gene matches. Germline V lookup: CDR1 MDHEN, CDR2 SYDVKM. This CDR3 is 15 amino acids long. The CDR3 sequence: CASRGTGGAWQPQHF. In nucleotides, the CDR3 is TGTGCCAGCAGGGGGACAGGGGGCGCCTGGCAGCCCCAGCATTTT.

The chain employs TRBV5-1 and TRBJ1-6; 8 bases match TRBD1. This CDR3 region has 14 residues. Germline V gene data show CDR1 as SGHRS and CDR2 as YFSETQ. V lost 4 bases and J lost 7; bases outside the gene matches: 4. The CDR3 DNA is TGCGCCAGCAGCGTCCGGGACAGGAATTCACCCCTCCACTTT. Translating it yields CASSVRDRNSPLHF.

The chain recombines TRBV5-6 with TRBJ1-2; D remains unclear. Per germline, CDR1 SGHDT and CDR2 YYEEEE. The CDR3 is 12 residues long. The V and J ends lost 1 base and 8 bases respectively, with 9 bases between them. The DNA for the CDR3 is TGTGCCAGCAGCTTGTTAGGGCACGGCTACACCTTC. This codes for CASSLLGHGYTF.

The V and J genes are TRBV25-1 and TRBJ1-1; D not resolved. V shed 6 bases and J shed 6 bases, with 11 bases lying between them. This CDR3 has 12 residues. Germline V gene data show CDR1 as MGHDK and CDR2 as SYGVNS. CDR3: CASRSVEAEAFF. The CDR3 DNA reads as TGTGCCAGCAGAAGCGTCGAGGCTGAAGCTTTCTTT. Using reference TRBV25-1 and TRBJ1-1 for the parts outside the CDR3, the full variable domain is EADIYQTPRYLVIGTGKKITLECSQTMGHDKMYWYQQDPGMELHLIHYSYGVNSTEKGDLSSESTVSRIRTEHFPLTLESARPSHTSQYLCASRSVEAEAFFGQGTRLTVV.

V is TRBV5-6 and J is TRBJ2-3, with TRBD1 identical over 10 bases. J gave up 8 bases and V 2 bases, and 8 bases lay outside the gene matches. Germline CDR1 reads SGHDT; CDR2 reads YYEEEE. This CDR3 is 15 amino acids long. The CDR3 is CASSLGTGAPLTQYF. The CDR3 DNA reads TGTGCCAGCAGCTTAGGGACAGGGGCTCCCCTTACGCAGTATTTT.

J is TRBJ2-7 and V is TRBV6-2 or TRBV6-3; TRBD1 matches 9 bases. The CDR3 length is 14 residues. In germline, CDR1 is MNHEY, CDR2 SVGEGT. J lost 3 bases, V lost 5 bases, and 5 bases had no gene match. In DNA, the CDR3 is TGTGCCAGCAGTCATGGACAGGGGTACTACGAGCAGTACTTC. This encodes CASSHGQGYYEQYF.

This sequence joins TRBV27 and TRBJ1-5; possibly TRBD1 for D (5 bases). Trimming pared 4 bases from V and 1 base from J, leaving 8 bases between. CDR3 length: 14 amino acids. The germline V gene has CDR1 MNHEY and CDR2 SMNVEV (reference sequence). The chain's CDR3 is CASSYRDSNQPQHF. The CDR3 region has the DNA TGTGCCAGCAGTTACCGGGACAGCAATCAGCCCCAGCATTTT.

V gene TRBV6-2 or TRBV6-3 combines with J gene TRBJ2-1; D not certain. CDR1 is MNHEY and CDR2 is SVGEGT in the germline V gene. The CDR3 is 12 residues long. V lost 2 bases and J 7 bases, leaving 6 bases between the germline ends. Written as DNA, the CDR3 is TGTGCCAGCAGTTACGGCCAAAATGAGCAGTTCTTC. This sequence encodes CASSYGQNEQFF.

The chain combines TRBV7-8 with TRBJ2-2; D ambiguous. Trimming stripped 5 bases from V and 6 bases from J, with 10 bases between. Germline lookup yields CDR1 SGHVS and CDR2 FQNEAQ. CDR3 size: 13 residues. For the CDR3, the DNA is TGTGCCAGCAGCCCAACTAACGCCGGGGAGCTGTTTTTT. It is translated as CASSPTNAGELFF.

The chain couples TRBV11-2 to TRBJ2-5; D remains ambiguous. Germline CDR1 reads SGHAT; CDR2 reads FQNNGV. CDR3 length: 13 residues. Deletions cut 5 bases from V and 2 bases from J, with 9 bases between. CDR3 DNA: TGTGCCAGCAGCCCAGGCAGGCAAGAGACCCAGTACTTC. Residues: CASSPGRQETQYF. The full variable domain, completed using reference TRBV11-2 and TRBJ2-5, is EAGVAQSPRYKIIEKRQSVAFWCNPISGHATLYWYQQILGQGPKLLIQFQNNGVVDDSQLPKDRFSAERLKGVDSTLKIQPAKLEDSAVYLCASSPGRQETQYFGPGTRLLVL.

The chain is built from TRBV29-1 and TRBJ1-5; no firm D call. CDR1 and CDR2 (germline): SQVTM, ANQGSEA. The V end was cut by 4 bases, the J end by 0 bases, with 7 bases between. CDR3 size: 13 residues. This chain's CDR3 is CSVAADSNQPQHF. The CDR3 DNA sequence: TGCAGCGTTGCGGCGGATAGCAATCAGCCCCAGCATTTT. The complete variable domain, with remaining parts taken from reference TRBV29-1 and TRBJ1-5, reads SAVISQKPSRDICQRGTSLTIQCQVDSQVTMMFWYRQQPGQSLTLIATANQGSEATYESGFVIDKFPISRPNLTFSTLTVSNMSPEDSSIYLCSVAADSNQPQHFGDGTRLSIL.

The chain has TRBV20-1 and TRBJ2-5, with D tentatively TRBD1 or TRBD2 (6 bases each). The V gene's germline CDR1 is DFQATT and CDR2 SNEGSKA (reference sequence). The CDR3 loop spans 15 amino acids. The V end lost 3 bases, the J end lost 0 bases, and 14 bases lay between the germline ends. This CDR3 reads CSASGRGPYQETQYF. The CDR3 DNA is TGCAGTGCTAGTGGCCGGGGGCCGTACCAAGAGACCCAGTACTTC.

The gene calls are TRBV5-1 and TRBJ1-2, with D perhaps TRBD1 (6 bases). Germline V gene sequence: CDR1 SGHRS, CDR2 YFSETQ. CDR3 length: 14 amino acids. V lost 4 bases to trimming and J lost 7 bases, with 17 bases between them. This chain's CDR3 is CASSEQGSSSGYTF. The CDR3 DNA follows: TGCGCCAGCAGCGAACAGGGATCCTCCTCTGGCTACACCTTC.

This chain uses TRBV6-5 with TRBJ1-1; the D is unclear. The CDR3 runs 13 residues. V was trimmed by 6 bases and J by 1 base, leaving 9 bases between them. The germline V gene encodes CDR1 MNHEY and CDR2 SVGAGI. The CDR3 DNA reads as TGTGCCAGCAGCAAAGGACCGAACACTGAAGCTTTCTTT. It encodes CASSKGPNTEAFF.

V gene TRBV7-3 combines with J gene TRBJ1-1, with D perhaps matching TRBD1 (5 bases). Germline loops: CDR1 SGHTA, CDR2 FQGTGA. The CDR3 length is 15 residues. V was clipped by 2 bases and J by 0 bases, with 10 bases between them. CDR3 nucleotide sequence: TGTGCCAGCAGCTTAGGGACGGGAATGAACACTGAAGCTTTCTTT. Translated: CASSLGTGMNTEAFF.

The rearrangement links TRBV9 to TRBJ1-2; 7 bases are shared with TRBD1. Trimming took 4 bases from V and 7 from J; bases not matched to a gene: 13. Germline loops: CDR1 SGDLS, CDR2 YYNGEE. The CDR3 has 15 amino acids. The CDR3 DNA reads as TGTGCCAGCAGCCCGGAACCCACAGGGGTTAGTGGCTACACCTTC. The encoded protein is CASSPEPTGVSGYTF.

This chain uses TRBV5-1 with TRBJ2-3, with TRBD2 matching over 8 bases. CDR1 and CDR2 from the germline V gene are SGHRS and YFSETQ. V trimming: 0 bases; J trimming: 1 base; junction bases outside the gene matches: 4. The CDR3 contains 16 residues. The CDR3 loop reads CASSLEEAGGTDTQYF. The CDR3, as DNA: TGCGCCAGCAGCTTGGAGGAAGCGGGGGGCACAGATACGCAGTATTTT. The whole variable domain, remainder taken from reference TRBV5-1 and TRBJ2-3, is KAGVTQTPRYLIKTRGQQVTLSCSPISGHRSVSWYQQTPGQGLQFLFEYFSETQRNKGNFPGRFSGRQFSNSRSEMNVSTLELGDSALYLCASSLEEAGGTDTQYFGPGTRLTVL.

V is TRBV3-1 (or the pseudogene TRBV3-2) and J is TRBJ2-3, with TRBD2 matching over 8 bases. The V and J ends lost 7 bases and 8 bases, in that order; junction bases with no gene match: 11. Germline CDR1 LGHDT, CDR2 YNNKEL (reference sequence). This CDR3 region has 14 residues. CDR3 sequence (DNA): TGTGCCAGCATGAACGGGGGGGTGCATGGTACGCAGTATTTT. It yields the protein CASMNGGVHGTQYF.

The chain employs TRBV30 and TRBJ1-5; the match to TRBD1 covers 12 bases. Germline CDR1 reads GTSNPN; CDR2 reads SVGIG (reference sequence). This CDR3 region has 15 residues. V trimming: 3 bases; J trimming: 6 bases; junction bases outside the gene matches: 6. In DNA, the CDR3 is TGTGCCTGGAGACCGGGACAGGGGGCCAGTCAGCCCCAGCATTTT. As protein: CAWRPGQGASQPQHF.